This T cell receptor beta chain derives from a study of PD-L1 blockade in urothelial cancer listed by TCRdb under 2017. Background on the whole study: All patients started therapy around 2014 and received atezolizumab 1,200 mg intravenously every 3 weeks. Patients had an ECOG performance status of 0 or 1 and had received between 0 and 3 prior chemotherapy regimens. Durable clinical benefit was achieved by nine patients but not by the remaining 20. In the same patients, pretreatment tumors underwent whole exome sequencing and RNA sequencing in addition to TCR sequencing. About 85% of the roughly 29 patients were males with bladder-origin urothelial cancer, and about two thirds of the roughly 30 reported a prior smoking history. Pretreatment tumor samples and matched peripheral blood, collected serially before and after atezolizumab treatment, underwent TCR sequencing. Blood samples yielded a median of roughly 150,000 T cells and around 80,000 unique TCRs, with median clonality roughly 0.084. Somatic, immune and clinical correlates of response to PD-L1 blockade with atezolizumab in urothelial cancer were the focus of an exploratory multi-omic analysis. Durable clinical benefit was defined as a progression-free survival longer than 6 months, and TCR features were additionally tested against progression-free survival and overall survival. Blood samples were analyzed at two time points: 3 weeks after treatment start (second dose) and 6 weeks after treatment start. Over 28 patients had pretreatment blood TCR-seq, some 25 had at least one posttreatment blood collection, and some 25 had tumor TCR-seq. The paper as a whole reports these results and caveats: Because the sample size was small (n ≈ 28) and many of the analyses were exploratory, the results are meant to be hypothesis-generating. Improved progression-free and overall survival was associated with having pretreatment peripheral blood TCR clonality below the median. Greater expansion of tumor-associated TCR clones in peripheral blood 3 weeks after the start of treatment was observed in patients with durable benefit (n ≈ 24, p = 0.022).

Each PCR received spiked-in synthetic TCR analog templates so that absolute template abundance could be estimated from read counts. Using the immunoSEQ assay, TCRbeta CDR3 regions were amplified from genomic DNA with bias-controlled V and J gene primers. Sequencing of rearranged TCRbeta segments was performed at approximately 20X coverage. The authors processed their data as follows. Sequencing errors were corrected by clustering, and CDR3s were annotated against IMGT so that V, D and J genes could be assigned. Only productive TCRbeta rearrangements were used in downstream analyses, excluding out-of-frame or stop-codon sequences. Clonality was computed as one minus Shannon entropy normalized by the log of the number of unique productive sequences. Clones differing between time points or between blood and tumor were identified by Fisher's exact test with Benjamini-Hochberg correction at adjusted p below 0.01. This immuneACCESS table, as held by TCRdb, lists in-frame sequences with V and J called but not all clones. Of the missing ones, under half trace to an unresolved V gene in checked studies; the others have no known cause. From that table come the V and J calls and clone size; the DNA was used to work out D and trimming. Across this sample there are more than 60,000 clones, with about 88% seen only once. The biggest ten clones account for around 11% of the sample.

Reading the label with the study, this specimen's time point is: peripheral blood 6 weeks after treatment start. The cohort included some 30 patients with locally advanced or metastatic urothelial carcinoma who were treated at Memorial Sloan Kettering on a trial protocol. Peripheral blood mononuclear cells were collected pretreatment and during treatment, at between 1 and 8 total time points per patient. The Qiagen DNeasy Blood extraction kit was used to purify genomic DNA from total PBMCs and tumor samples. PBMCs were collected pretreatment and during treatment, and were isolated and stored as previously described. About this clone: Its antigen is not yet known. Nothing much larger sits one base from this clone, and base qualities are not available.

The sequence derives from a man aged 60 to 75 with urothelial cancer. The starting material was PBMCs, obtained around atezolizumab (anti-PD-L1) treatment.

The nucleotides are TGTGCCAGCAGCTTAAGGAGGCTAGCGGGGGACCAAGAGACCCAGTACTTC. It encodes CASSLRRLAGDQETQYF. The chain employs TRBV7-3 and TRBJ2-5; 10 bases in the junction line up with TRBD2. Its CDR3 holds 17 amino acids, cysteine through phenylalanine. CDR3 DNA only is kept here, 51 bases in frame from base 1. The germline V gene yields SGHTA for CDR1 and FQGTGA for CDR2. After removal of 1 base from V and 0 bases from J, the junction retains 5 bases not matched to a gene.